This T cell receptor (beta chain) derives from a study of cytotoxic CD8 clonotypes in ibrutinib-treated CLL. Study context: The average sample held roughly 250,000 productive templates and almost 95,000 productive rearrangements.

Comment on this clone: What it recognizes is unknown.

Clones were read by immunoSEQ multiplex PCR, and TCRdb kept only the in-frame ones, dropping some. The sample lists fewer than 150,000 clones; 84% were seen once. Study-wide findings and caveats: Measured clonality at baseline was greater than in age-matched healthy donors and tracked with circulating CD8+ T-cell counts. In sustained-remission versus progressing patients, sampling times differed.

Per germline, CDR1 MNHEY and CDR2 SMNVEV (reference sequence). The CDR3 runs 15 residues. The junction had 2 bases not matched to a gene; V was cut back by 0 bases and J by 5 bases. J is TRBJ2-1 and V is TRBV27, with 9 bases that match TRBD2. The TCR sequence derives from a human donor with chronic lymphocytic leukemia. The sample consisted of PBMCs, taken after 24 months of ibrutinib treatment. CDR3 sequence reads: CASSLSSGGHNEQFF. CDR3 nucleotide sequence: TGTGCCAGCAGTTTATCTAGCGGGGGTCACAATGAGCAGTTCTTC.